This is a list of T cell receptor beta chains from one sample in a study of cytomegalovirus exposure and HLA in healthy donors. Using immunoSEQ multiplex PCR, the repertoire was profiled, and TCRdb retains in-frame clones only, with some absent. The sample carries more than 90,000 clones, about 91% recorded once. Sequencing was performed on PBMCs. Every receptor here comes from a man between 18 and 35 years old in good health and CMV-seronegative. CDR3s include the opening cysteine and the closing phenylalanine or tryptophan. A D gene is named only where the DNA matches it firmly. Size values are once, few and many counts, or a class for expanded clones, and some rows have none.

-,TRBJ2-1,14,-,TRBV18,TGTGCCAGCTCAGCGTTATCACCAAACAATGAGCAGTTCTTC,CASSALSPNNEQFF
-,TRBJ2-7,14,-,TRBV25-1,TGTGCCAGCAGTGGAACTACAGGGACCCACGAGCAGTACTTC,CASSGTTGTHEQYF
-,TRBJ2-7,13,-,TRBV6-6,TGTGCCAGCAGTCAAGTAGGGGCCTACGAGCAGTACTTC,CASSQVGAYEQYF
-,TRBJ2-7,14,-,TRBV10-1,TGCGCCAGCAGTGAGTCGTGGGGGCTCTACGAGCAGTACTTC,CASSESWGLYEQYF
-,TRBJ2-5,14,-,TRBV2,TGTGCCAGCAGCGCTCAGGGTATCCGTGGGACCCAGTACTTC,CASSAQGIRGTQYF
-,TRBJ2-7,16,TRBD2,TRBV5-1,TGCGCCAGCAGCTTGGAGTCCTATGGGACTAGCTACGAGCAGTACTTC,CASSLESYGTSYEQYF
-,TRBJ1-5,15,-,TRBV6-5,TGTGCCAGCAGTTATTCCGGGACACAGCAGGCGCCCCAGCATTTT,CASSYSGTQQAPQHF
-,TRBJ2-7,13,-,TRBV13,TGTGCCAGCTTCCGGCGGGGGCACTACGAGCAGTACTTC,CASFRRGHYEQYF
-,TRBJ1-1,13,-,TRBV30,TGTGCCTGCCAGGGCGGACCTAGGACTGAAGCTTTCTTT,CACQGGPRTEAFF
-,TRBJ1-5,14,-,TRBV6-1,TGTGCCAGCAGCACGGCTTGGGGGCTTCAGCCCCAGCATTTT,CASSTAWGLQPQHF
-,TRBJ1-2,15,TRBD1,TRBV6-5,TGTGCCAGCAGACAATCAGGACAGGGGCATGGTGGCTACACCTTC,CASRQSGQGHGGYTF
-,TRBJ1-4,14,-,TRBV15,TGTGCCACCAGCAGGGCAGGATTGTATGAAAAACTGTTTTTT,CATSRAGLYEKLFF
-,TRBJ1-1,15,-,TRBV7-2,TGTGCCAGCAGCTTAAGATCGGGGGGCGGCACTGAAGCTTTCTTT,CASSLRSGGGTEAFF
-,TRBJ2-2,20,TRBD1,TRBV6-4,TGTGCCAGCAGTGTTTATCCGCTTCGTCCGGGACAGAAGAACACCGGGGAGCTGTTTTTT,CASSVYPLRPGQKNTGELFF
-,TRBJ2-3,15,-,TRBV18,TGTGCCAGCTCACCAGGGGCAGGGATTGTAGATACGCAGTATTTT,CASSPGAGIVDTQYF
-,TRBJ2-1,15,-,TRBV6-4,TGTGCCAGCAGTGACTCGTCCAGGGGAAAGGATGAGCAGTTCTTC,CASSDSSRGKDEQFF
few,TRBJ2-1,16,TRBD2,TRBV27,TGTGCCAGCAGTTTGGAGGCTAGCGGAAATTACAATGAGCAGTTCTTC,CASSLEASGNYNEQFF
-,TRBJ2-1,14,TRBD1,TRBV30,TGTGCCTGGAGTATTAAGGGGGCTTGGAATGAGCAGTTCTTC,CAWSIKGAWNEQFF
-,TRBJ2-2,16,-,TRBV6-5,TGTGCCAGCAGTTACTCGGTTAGGAGGTCCGGCGGGGAGCTGTTTTTT,CASSYSVRRSGGELFF
-,TRBJ2-2,16,-,TRBV4-3,TGCGCCAGCAGCCAAGATCGAGACAGGAACACCGGGGAGCTGTTTTTT,CASSQDRDRNTGELFF
-,TRBJ2-1,17,TRBD2,TRBV9,TGTGCCAGCAGCCGTACCGCTGGACGGGGGGAATACAATGAGCAGTTCTTC,CASSRTAGRGEYNEQFF
-,TRBJ1-2,15,-,TRBV6-5,TGTGCCAGCAGTTACTCACCAAACACCAGGGGTGGCTACACCTTC,CASSYSPNTRGGYTF
few,TRBJ2-3,15,-,TRBV15,TGTGCCACCAGCAGTGGGGGGGCCCACACAGATACGCAGTATTTT,CATSSGGAHTDTQYF
once,TRBJ1-1,17,TRBD1,TRBV6-1,TGTGCCAGCAGTGAAGAAGAGAGACAGGGGCGCGGGACTGAAGCTTTCTTT,CASSEEERQGRGTEAFF
-,TRBJ1-6,15,-,TRBV14,TGTGCCAGCAGCCAGATGGACAGTTTGAATTCACCCCTCCACTTT,CASSQMDSLNSPLHF
-,TRBJ2-1,15,-,TRBV5-6,TGTGCCAGCAGCTTTTGGCCAGGGTGGTCGAGTGAGCAGTTCTTC,CASSFWPGWSSEQFF
-,TRBJ2-5,17,TRBD2,TRBV7-8,TGTGCCAGCAGCTCAGGACTAGCGGGGGCCCCTCAAGAGACCCAGTACTTC,CASSSGLAGAPQETQYF
-,TRBJ1-4,15,-,TRBV5-1,TGCGCCAGCAGCCCACCGGGACAACATAATGAAAAACTGTTTTTT,CASSPPGQHNEKLFF
-,TRBJ1-4,16,-,TRBV6-1,TGTGCCAGCAGTGAAGCAGGGTATGAGGGTAATGAAAAACTGTTTTTT,CASSEAGYEGNEKLFF
-,TRBJ1-1,15,-,TRBV28,TGTGCCAGCAGTTTATATTCGAGCGGGAGCACTGAAGCTTTCTTT,CASSLYSSGSTEAFF
-,TRBJ2-2,14,-,TRBV21-1,TGTGCCAGCAGGGGGACAGGGGGCTCCGGGGAGCTGTTTTTT,CASRGTGGSGELFF
-,TRBJ1-2,14,-,TRBV7-8,TGTGCCAGCAGCCCCCGTTCTTCTAACTATGGCTACACCTTC,CASSPRSSNYGYTF
-,TRBJ2-7,14,TRBD1,TRBV7-8,TGTGCCAGCAGCCTACTGACAGGGACCTACGAGCAGTACTTC,CASSLLTGTYEQYF
once,TRBJ2-1,16,TRBD1,TRBV9,TGTGCCAGCAGCCCCCACCGGGACAGGCGATACAATGAGCAGTTCTTC,CASSPHRDRRYNEQFF
-,TRBJ2-7,17,TRBD2,TRBV19,TGTGCCAGTAGTATAGATATGAGGAGCGGGAGCTCCTACGAGCAGTACTTC,CASSIDMRSGSSYEQYF
-,TRBJ2-5,15,TRBD2,TRBV6-1,TGTGCCAGCAAGAACCGGAGACTAGCGGAAGAGACCCAGTACTTC,CASKNRRLAEETQYF
-,TRBJ2-7,13,-,TRBV19,TGTGCCAGTAGTATGAGACAGCTGACGGAGCAGTACTTC,CASSMRQLTEQYF
-,TRBJ1-5,15,TRBD1,TRBV28,TGTGCCAGCACCAGGGGGGACAGGGAGGGGTCGCCCCAGCATTTT,CASTRGDREGSPQHF
-,TRBJ2-2,11,-,TRBV10-1,TGCGCCAGCAGTGACGCCGGGGAGCTGTTTTTT,CASSDAGELFF
-,TRBJ2-3,17,-,TRBV4-1,TGCGCCAGCAGCCCGCAGGTCCGGGGGTCCTACACAGATACGCAGTATTTT,CASSPQVRGSYTDTQYF
-,TRBJ2-3,16,TRBD2,TRBV18,TGTGCCAGCTCGGTTCAACTAGCGAAAAGCACAGATACGCAGTATTTT,CASSVQLAKSTDTQYF
-,TRBJ1-2,15,TRBD1,TRBV6-5,TGTGCCAGCAGGCCGCAGGGGGCATATAACTATGGCTACACCTTC,CASRPQGAYNYGYTF
-,TRBJ1-4,15,TRBD1,TRBV5-6,TGTGCCAGCAGCTCAGTGGGACAGCCTAATGAAAAACTGTTTTTT,CASSSVGQPNEKLFF
-,TRBJ2-7,15,TRBD2,TRBV7-2,TGTGCCAGCAGCGCTCCAGCGGAGGGACTATACGAGCAGTACTTC,CASSAPAEGLYEQYF
once,TRBJ2-7,16,-,TRBV28,TGTGCCAGCAGCTTTTTAAACCGAGACAGGATCTACGAGCAGTACTTC,CASSFLNRDRIYEQYF
-,TRBJ2-2,15,TRBD1,TRBV5-1,TGCGCCAGCAGCTTGGAAGGGGGCGACGCCGGGGAGCTGTTTTTT,CASSLEGGDAGELFF
-,TRBJ2-7,13,-,TRBV19,TGTGCCAGTAGGCCCGCGCCAGGCTACGAGCAGTACTTC,CASRPAPGYEQYF
-,TRBJ2-5,15,TRBD2,TRBV11-2,TGTGCCAGCAGCTTACGGCGGGGGGTCCGGGAGACCCAGTACTTC,CASSLRRGVRETQYF
few,TRBJ1-2,13,TRBD1,TRBV7-6,TGTGCCAGCAGCTTGGGACAGGGAGAGAGCTACACCTTC,CASSLGQGESYTF
-,TRBJ2-1,14,TRBD2,TRBV28,TGTGCCAGCACCTTCAGCGGGATAAGGTATGAGCAGTTCTTC,CASTFSGIRYEQFF
-,TRBJ1-4,15,-,TRBV5-1,TGCGCCAGCAGCAGGATCCCCAGGGAGGGTGAAAAACTGTTTTTT,CASSRIPREGEKLFF
-,TRBJ2-7,14,TRBD1,TRBV7-9,TGTGCCAGCAGCTCGGACAGGGGGACCTACGAGCAGTACTTC,CASSSDRGTYEQYF
-,TRBJ2-7,15,-,TRBV28,TGTGCCAGCAGTACCCGACTCCGGACATCCTACGAGCAGTACTTC,CASSTRLRTSYEQYF
once,TRBJ1-4,13,-,TRBV27,TGTGCCAGCAGACAGAGAGGGAGTGAAAAACTGTTTTTT,CASRQRGSEKLFF
-,TRBJ2-1,13,TRBD2,TRBV6-4,TGTGCCAGCAGTGGGACTAGCGAAGCTGAGCAGTTCTTC,CASSGTSEAEQFF
-,TRBJ2-7,15,TRBD2,TRBV6-5,TGTGCCAGTTCCGATTTAGCGGGCCTCGCCTACGAGCAGTACTTC,CASSDLAGLAYEQYF
-,TRBJ2-3,15,-,TRBV5-6,TGTGCCAGCAGCGAGAGACAGGCGGCTTCAGATACGCAGTATTTT,CASSERQAASDTQYF
-,TRBJ2-2,17,TRBD2,TRBV28,TGTGCCAGCAAACAAGCTAGCGGGGGAGCGAACACCGGGGAGCTGTTTTTT,CASKQASGGANTGELFF
-,TRBJ2-7,15,-,TRBV4-1,TGCGCCAGCAGCTCGATTGACACAGACCCCTACGAGCAGTACTTC,CASSSIDTDPYEQYF
many,TRBJ2-2,14,TRBD2,TRBV6-4,TGTGCCAGCAGTGAGGGACTAGCGTCCGGGGAGCTGTTTTTT,CASSEGLASGELFF